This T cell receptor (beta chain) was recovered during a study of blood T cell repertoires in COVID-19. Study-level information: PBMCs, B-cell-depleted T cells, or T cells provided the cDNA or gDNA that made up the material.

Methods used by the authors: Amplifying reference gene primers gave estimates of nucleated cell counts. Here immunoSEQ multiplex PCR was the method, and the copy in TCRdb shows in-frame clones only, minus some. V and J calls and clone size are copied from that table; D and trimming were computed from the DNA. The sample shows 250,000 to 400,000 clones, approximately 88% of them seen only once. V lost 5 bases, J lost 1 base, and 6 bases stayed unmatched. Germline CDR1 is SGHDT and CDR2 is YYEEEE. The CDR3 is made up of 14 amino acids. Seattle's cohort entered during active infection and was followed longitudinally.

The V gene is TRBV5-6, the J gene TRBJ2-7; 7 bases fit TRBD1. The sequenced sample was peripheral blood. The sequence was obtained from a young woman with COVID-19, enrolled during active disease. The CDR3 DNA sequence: TGTGCCAGCAGGTCTGCGACAGGGTCCTACGAGCAGTACTTC. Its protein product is CASRSATGSYEQYF.